The present T cell receptor (beta chain) was sequenced within a study of T cell repertoires in cytomegalovirus infection. Points from the study as a whole: Ex vivo, HLA-C-restricted CMV-specific TCR beta clonotypes prevailed over the rest of the response. Pooled public TCR beta family frequency picked out CMV carriers with the relevant HLA.

The V segment lost 5 bases and the J segment 7 bases; nucleotides outside the gene matches: 10. The CDR3 consists of 14 residues. CDR1 is SGHTA and CDR2 is FQGNSA in the germline V gene. TCRdb analysed the reads with MiXCR anew, one entry per CDR3 protein. Here the sample spans about 310,000 distinct CDR3 sequences, 20% to 25% being singletons. This clonotype was picked up many times. Its antigen is undetermined. V usage is TRBV7-2 and J usage is TRBJ2-7; TRBD2 agrees at 8 bases. This receptor was identified in a human donor in good health (CMV status not recorded). Some clones in this sample may be carry-over from other donors' samples. The material was cultured PBMCs, obtained from culture after CMV antigen stimulation. CDR3 loop: CASSPDGGRREQYF. CDR3 in DNA: TGTGCCAGCAGCCCTGACGGCGGGAGGAGGGAGCAGTACTTC.